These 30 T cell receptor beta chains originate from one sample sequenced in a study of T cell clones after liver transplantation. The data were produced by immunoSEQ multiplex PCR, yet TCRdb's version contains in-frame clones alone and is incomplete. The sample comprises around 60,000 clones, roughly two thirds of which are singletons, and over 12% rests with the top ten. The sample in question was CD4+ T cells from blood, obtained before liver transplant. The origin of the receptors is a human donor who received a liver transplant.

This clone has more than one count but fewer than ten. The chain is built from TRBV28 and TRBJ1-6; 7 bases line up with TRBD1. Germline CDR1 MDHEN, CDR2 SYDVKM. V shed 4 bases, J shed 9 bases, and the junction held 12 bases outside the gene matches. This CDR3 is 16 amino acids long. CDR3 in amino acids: CASSSGIQGSGSPLHF. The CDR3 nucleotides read TGTGCCAGCAGTTCCGGAATACAGGGGAGTGGTTCACCCCTCCACTTT.

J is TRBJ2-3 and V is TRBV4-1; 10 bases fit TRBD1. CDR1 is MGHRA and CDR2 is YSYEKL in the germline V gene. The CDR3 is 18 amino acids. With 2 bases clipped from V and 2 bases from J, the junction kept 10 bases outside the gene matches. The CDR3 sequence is CASSQTNGGQGNTDTQYF. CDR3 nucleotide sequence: TGCGCCAGCAGCCAAACTAATGGGGGACAGGGGAACACAGATACGCAGTATTTT.

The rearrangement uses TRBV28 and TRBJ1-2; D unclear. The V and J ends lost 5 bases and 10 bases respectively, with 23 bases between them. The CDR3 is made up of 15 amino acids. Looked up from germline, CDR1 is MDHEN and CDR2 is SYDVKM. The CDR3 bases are TGTGCCAGCAGTCCCAGGACCCCTTCCGGGATCATCTACACCTTC. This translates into CASSPRTPSGIIYTF.

In nucleotides, the CDR3 is TGTGCCTGGAGTGCTTCAGGGGAAATCGATTCACCCCTCCACTTT. Translating gives CAWSASGEIDSPLHF. The chain links TRBV30 to TRBJ1-6, with D possibly TRBD1 on 6 matching bases. Per the germline V gene, CDR1 is GTSNPN and CDR2 is SVGIG (reference sequence). V lost 1 base, J lost 8 bases, and 15 bases lay in between. The CDR3 is made up of 15 amino acids.

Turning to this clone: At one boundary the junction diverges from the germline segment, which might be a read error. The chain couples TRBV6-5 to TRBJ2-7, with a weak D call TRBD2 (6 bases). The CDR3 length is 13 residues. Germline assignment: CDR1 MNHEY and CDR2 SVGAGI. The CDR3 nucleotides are TGTGCCAGCAGTCAGAACGGGAGAACTCCACCCGGCTTC. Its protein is CASSQNGRTPPGF.

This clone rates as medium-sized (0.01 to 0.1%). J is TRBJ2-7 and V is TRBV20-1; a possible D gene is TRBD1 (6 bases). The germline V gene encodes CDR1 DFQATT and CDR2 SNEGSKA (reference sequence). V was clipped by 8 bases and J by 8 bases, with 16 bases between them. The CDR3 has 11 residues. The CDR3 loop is CSTHRERQQYF. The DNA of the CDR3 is TGCAGTACCCACAGGGAAAGACAGCAGTACTTC.

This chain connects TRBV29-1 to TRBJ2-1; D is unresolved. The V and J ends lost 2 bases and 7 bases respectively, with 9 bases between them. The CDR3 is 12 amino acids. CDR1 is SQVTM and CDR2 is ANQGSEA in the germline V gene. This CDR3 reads CSVEKERNEQFF. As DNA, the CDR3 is TGCAGCGTTGAAAAGGAGCGAAATGAGCAGTTCTTC.

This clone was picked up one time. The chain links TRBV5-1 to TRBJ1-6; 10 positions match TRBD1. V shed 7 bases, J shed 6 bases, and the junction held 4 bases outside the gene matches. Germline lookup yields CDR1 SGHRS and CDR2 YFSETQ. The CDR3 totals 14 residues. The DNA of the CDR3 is TGCGCCAGCCGACAGGGGGCGTCTAATTCACCCCTCCACTTT. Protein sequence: CASRQGASNSPLHF.

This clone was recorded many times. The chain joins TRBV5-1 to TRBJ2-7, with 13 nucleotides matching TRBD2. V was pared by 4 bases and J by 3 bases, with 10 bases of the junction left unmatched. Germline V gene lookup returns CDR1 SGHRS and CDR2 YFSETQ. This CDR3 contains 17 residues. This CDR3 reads CASSPALGLAGNYEQYF. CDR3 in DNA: TGCGCCAGCAGCCCTGCCTTGGGACTAGCGGGGAACTACGAGCAGTACTTC. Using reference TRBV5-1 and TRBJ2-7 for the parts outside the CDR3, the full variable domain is KAGVTQTPRYLIKTRGQQVTLSCSPISGHRSVSWYQQTPGQGLQFLFEYFSETQRNKGNFPGRFSGRQFSNSRSEMNVSTLELGDSALYLCASSPALGLAGNYEQYFGPGTRLTVT.

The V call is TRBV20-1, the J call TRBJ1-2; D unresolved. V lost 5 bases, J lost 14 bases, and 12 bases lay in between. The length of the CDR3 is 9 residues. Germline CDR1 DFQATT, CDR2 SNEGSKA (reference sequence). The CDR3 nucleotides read TGCAGTGCTGCCCCCACTGTGACCTTC. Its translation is CSAAPTVTF.

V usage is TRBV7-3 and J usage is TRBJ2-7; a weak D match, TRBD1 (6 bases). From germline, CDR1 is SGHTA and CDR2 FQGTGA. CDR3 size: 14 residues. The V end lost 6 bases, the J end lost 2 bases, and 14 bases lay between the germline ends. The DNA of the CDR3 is TGTGCCAGCAGTCCAGCCAGGGGCCCCTACGAGCAGTACTTC. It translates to CASSPARGPYEQYF. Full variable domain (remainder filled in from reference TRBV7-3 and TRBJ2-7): GAGVSQTPSNKVTEKGKYVELRCDPISGHTALYWYRQSLGQGPEFLIYFQGTGAADDSGLPNDRFFAVRPEGSVSTLKIQRTERGDSAVYLCASSPARGPYEQYFGPGTRLTVT.

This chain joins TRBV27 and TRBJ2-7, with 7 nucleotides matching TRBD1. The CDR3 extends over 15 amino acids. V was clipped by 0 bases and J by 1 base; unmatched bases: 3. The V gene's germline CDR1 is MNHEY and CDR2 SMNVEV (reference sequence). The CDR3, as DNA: TGTGCCAGCAGTTTATCAGGGACAGCTTCCTACGAGCAGTACTTC. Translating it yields CASSLSGTASYEQYF.

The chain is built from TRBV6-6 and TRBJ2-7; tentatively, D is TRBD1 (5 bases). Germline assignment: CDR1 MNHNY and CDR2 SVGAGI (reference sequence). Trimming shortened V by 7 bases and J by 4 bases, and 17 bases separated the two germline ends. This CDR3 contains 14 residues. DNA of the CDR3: TGTGCCAGCACCAACGCGGCAGGGCCATACGAGCAGTACTTC. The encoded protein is CASTNAAGPYEQYF.

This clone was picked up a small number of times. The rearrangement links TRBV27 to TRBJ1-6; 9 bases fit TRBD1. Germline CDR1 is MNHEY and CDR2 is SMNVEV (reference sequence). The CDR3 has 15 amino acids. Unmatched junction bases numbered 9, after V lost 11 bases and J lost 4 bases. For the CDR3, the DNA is TGTGCCTGTTCCTCGGGACAGGGATATAATTCACCCCTCCACTTT. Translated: CACSSGQGYNSPLHF.

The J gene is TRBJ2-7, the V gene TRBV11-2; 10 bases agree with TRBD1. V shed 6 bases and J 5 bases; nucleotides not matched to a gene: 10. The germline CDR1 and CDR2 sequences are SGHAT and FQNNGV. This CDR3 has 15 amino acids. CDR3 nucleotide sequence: TGTGCCAGCAGACAGCCGGGACAGGGGCGCAACGAGCAGTACTTC. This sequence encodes CASRQPGQGRNEQYF.

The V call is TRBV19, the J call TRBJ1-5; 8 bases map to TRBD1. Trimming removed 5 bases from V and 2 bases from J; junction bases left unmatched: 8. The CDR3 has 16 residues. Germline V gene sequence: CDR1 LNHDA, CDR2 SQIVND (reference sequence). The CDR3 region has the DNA TGTGCCAGTAGTCCCCGGACAGGGCTGGGCAATCAGCCCCAGCATTTT. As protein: CASSPRTGLGNQPQHF.

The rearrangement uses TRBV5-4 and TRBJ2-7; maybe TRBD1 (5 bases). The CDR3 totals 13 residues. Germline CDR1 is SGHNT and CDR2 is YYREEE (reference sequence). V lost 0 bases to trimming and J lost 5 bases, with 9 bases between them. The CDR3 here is CASSLARENEQYF. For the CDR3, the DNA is TGTGCCAGCAGCTTGGCCAGGGAAAACGAGCAGTACTTC.

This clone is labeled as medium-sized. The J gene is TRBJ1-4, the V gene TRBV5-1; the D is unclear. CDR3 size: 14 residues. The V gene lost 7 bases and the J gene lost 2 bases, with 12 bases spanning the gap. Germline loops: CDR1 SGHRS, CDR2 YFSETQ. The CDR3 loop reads CASREGPTNEKLFF. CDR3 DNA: TGCGCCAGCCGGGAGGGTCCCACTAATGAAAAACTGTTTTTT.

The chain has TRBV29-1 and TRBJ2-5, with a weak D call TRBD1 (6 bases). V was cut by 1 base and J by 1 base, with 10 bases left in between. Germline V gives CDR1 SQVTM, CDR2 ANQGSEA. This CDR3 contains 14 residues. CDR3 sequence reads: CSVEGGQSQETQYF. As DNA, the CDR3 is TGCAGCGTTGAAGGGGGGCAGAGCCAAGAGACCCAGTACTTC.

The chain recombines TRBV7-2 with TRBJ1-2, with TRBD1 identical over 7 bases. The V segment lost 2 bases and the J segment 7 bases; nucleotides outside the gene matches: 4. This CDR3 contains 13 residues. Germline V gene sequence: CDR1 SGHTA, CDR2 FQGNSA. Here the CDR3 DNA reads TGTGCCAGCAGCTTAAGGCAGGGGGGTGGCTACACCTTC. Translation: CASSLRQGGGYTF.

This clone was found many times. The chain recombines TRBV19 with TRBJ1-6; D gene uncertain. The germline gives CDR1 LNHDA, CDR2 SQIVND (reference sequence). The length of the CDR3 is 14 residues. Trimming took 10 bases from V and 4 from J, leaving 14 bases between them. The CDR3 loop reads CATHPGEYNSPLHF. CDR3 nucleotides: TGTGCCACTCACCCCGGGGAGTATAATTCACCCCTCCACTTT. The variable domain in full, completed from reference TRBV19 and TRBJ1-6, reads DGGITQSPKYLFRKEGQNVTLSCEQNLNHDAMYWYRQDPGQGLRLIYYSQIVNDFQKGDIAEGYSVSREKKESFPLTVTSAQKNPTAFYLCATHPGEYNSPLHFGNGTRLTVT.

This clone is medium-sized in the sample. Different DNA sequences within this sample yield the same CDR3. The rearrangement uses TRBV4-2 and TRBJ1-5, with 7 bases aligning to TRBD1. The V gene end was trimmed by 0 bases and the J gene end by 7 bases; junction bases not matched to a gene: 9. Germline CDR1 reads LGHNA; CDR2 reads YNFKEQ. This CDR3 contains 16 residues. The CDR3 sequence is CASSQEVRQGGQPQHF. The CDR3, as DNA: TGTGCCAGCAGCCAAGAAGTGAGACAGGGAGGCCAGCCCCAGCATTTT.

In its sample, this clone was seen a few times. CDR3 protein: CASSATTGTGQPQHF. The CDR3 DNA reads TGTGCCAGCAGTGCAACGACAGGGACAGGTCAGCCCCAGCATTTT. The genes are TRBV2 and TRBJ1-5; 8 bases fit TRBD1. This CDR3 is 15 amino acids long. Unmatched junction bases numbered 8, after V lost 4 bases and J lost 6 bases. Germline-derived CDR1 and CDR2 are SNHLY and FYNNEI.

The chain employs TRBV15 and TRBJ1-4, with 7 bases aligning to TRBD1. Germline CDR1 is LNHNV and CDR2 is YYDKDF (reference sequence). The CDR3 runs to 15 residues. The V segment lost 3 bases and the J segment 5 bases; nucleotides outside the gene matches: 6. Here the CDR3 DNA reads TGTGCCACCAGCAGGGGAGGACAGGAAAATGAAAAACTGTTTTTT. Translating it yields CATSRGGQENEKLFF.

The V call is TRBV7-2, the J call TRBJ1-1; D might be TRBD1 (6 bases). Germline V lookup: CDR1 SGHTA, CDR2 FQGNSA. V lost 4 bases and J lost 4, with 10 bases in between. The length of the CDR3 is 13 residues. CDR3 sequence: CASSSRGATEAFF. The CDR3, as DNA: TGTGCCAGCAGCTCCCGGGGGGCCACTGAAGCTTTCTTT.

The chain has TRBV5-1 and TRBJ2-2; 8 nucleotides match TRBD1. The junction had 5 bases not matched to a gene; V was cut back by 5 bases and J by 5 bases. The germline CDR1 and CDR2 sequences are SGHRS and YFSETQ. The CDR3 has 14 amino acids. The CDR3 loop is CASRPGGGTGELFF. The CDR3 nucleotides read TGCGCCAGCAGGCCAGGGGGCGGAACCGGGGAGCTGTTTTTT. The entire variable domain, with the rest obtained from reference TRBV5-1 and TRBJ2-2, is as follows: KAGVTQTPRYLIKTRGQQVTLSCSPISGHRSVSWYQQTPGQGLQFLFEYFSETQRNKGNFPGRFSGRQFSNSRSEMNVSTLELGDSALYLCASRPGGGTGELFFGEGSRLTVL.

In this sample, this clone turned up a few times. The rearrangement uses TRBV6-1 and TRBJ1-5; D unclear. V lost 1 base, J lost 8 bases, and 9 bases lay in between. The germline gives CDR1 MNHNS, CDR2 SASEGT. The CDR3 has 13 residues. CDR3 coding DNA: TGTGCCAGCAGTGAAGGAGGCTGGGAGCCCCAGCATTTT. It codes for CASSEGGWEPQHF.

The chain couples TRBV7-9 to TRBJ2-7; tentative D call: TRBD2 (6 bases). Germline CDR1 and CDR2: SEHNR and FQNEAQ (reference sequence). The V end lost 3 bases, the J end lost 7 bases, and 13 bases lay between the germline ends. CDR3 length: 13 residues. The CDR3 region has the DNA TGTGCCAGCAGCTTTGAGGGAGCGGGTGAGCAGTACTTC. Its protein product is CASSFEGAGEQYF. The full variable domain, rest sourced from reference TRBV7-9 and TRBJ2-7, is DTGVSQNPRHKITKRGQNVTFRCDPISEHNRLYWYRQTLGQGPEFLTYFQNEAQLEKSRLLSDRFSAERPKGSFSTLEIQRTEQGDSAMYLCASSFEGAGEQYFGPGTRLTVT.

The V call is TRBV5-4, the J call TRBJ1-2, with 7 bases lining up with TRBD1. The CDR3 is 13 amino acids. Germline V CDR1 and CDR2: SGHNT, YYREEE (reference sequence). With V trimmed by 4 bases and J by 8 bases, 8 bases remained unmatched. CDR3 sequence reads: CASSPTGNAGYTF. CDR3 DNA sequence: TGTGCCAGCAGCCCGACAGGGAATGCGGGCTACACCTTC.

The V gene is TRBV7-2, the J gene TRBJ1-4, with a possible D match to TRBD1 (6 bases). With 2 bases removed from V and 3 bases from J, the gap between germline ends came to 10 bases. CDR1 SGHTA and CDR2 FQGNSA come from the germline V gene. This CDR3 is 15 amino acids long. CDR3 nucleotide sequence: TGTGCCAGCAGCTTATCGACAGGCCCTAATGAAAAACTGTTTTTT. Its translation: CASSLSTGPNEKLFF.